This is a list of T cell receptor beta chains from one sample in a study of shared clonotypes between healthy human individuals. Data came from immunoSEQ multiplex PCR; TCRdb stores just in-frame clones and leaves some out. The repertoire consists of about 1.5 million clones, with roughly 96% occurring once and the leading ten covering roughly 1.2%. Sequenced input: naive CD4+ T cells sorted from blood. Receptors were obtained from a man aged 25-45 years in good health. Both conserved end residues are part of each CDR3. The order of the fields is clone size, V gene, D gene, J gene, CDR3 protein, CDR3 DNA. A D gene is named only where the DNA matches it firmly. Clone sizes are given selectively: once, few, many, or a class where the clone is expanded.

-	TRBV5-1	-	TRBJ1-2	CASSLRETYGYTF	TGCGCCAGCAGCTTACGGGAAACCTATGGCTACACCTTC
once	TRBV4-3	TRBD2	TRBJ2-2	CASSRRTSGRKFGPGELFF	TGCGCCAGCAGCCGCCGGACTAGCGGGAGAAAATTCGGTCCCGGGGAGCTGTTTTTT
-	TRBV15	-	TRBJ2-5	CATSRDRAVTGPPRLETQYF	TGTGCCACCAGCAGAGATCGGGCTGTGACGGGACCACCAAGATTGGAGACCCAGTACTTC
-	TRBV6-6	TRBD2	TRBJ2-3	CASRPRLAGSTDTQYF	TGTGCCAGCAGACCCAGGCTAGCGGGCAGCACAGATACGCAGTATTTT
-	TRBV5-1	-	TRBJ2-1	CASSLDRAVGEQFF	TGCGCCAGCAGCTTGGACCGGGCTGTAGGTGAGCAGTTCTTC
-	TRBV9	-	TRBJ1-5	CASSVRDNQPQHF	TGTGCCAGCAGCGTAAGAGATAATCAGCCCCAGCATTTT
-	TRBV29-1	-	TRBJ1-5	CSIGAGADQPQHF	TGCAGCATAGGGGCAGGGGCGGATCAGCCCCAGCATTTT
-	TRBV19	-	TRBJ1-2	CASSIEVGAGGYTF	TGTGCCAGTAGTATAGAAGTCGGGGCAGGTGGCTACACCTTC
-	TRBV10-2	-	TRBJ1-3	CASSVGPGSGNTIYF	TGCGCCAGCAGTGTCGGACCGGGATCTGGAAACACCATATATTTT
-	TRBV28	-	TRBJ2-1	CASSLPDKYNEQFF	TGTGCCAGCAGTTTACCTGACAAGTACAATGAGCAGTTCTTC
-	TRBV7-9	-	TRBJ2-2	CASSSPLKGVSTGELFF	TGTGCCAGCAGCTCACCGTTGAAAGGAGTGAGCACCGGGGAGCTGTTTTTT
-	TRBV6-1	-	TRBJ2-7	CASSDERARTSYEQYF	TGTGCCAGCAGTGACGAAAGAGCGCGAACCTCCTACGAGCAGTACTTC
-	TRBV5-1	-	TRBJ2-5	CASSLLGGPEETQYF	TGCGCCAGCAGCTTGCTCGGGGGGCCGGAGGAGACCCAGTACTTC
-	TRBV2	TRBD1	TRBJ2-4	CASSEGTGNIQYF	TGTGCCAGCAGTGAAGGGACAGGAAACATTCAGTACTTC
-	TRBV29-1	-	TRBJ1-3	CSVDGVSGNTIYF	TGCAGCGTTGATGGGGTCTCTGGAAACACCATATATTTT
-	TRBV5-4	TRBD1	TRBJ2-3	CASSVDRGSDTQYF	TGTGCCAGCAGCGTGGACAGGGGATCAGATACGCAGTATTTT
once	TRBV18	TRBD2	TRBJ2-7	CASSASGSLYEQYF	TGTGCCAGCTCCGCTAGCGGATCACTTTACGAGCAGTACTTC
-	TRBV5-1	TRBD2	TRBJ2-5	CASSLARGREVETQYF	TGCGCCAGCAGCTTGGCTCGGGGGCGGGAGGTTGAGACCCAGTACTTC
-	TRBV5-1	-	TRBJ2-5	CASSGGRSRLLETQYF	TGCGCCAGCAGCGGGGGACGGAGTCGGCTGTTAGAGACCCAGTACTTC
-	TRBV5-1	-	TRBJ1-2	CASSLSARDDGYTF	TGCGCCAGCAGCTTGTCAGCCAGAGACGATGGCTACACCTTC
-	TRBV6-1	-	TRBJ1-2	CALLRQDLNYGYTF	TGTGCGCTCCTCCGACAGGATCTTAACTATGGCTACACCTTC
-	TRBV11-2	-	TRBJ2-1	CASSSPTMKRPYNEQFF	TGTGCCAGCAGCTCCCCGACTATGAAACGGCCCTACAATGAGCAGTTCTTC
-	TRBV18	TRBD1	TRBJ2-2	CASSPKTWTGNTGELFF	TGTGCCAGCTCACCAAAAACCTGGACAGGGAACACCGGGGAGCTGTTTTTT
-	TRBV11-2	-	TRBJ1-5	CASSLERGPNQPQHF	TGTGCCAGCAGCTTAGAGAGGGGACCCAATCAGCCCCAGCATTTT
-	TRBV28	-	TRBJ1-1	CASSLGGRTEAFF	TGTGCCAGCAGTTTAGGCGGAAGGACTGAAGCTTTCTTT
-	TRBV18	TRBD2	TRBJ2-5	CASSPRTAGTSGQETQYF	TGTGCCAGCTCACCAAGGACAGCCGGGACTAGCGGACAAGAGACCCAGTACTTC
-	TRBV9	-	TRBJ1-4	CASSVAPTGVNEKLFF	TGTGCCAGCAGCGTAGCTCCGACCGGGGTTAATGAAAAACTGTTTTTT
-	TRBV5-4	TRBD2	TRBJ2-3	CASSSGLAGGTDTQYF	TGTGCCAGCAGCTCGGGACTAGCGGGAGGTACAGATACGCAGTATTTT
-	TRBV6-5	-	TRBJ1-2	CASSHGTYYGYTF	TGTGCCAGCAGTCACGGGACATACTATGGCTACACCTTC
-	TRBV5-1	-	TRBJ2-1	CASSFSGGSSSYNEQFF	TGCGCCAGCAGCTTCTCGGGCGGCTCAAGCTCCTACAATGAGCAGTTCTTC
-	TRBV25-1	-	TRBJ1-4	CASSVEGAFEKLFF	TGTGCCAGCAGTGTGGAAGGGGCGTTTGAAAAACTGTTTTTT
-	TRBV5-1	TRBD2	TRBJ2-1	CASSIGGGLAPYNEQFF	TGCGCCAGCAGCATCGGGGGTGGACTAGCGCCCTACAATGAGCAGTTCTTC
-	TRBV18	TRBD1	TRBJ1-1	CASSQALPGQGSTEAFF	TGTGCCAGCTCACAAGCCCTACCGGGACAGGGTAGCACTGAAGCTTTCTTT
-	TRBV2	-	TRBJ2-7	CASRRGEQYF	TGTGCCAGCAGACGCGGCGAGCAGTACTTC
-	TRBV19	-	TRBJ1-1	CASSTAGQGTEAFF	TGTGCCAGTAGTACAGCAGGGCAGGGCACTGAAGCTTTCTTT
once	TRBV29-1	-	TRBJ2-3	CSVEASGAGGTDTQYF	TGCAGCGTTGAAGCATCAGGGGCGGGGGGCACAGATACGCAGTATTTT
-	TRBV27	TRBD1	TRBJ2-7	CASSFLVRTGTSYEQYF	TGTGCCAGCAGTTTCTTGGTCCGGACAGGGACGTCCTACGAGCAGTACTTC
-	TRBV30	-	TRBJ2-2	CAWSVIGNTGELFF	TGTGCCTGGAGTGTGATCGGGAACACCGGGGAGCTGTTTTTT
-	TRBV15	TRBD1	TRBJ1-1	CATSRDTGTGEYLVVAFF	TGTGCCACCAGCAGAGATACCGGGACAGGGGAATATTTAGTGGTAGCTTTCTTT
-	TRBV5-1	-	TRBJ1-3	CASSLAPQGGSGNTIYF	TGCGCCAGCAGTTTGGCGCCACAGGGCGGCTCTGGAAACACCATATATTTT
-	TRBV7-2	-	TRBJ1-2	CASSLDRARLGLGYTF	TGTGCCAGCAGCTTAGATCGTGCTCGACTCGGGTTGGGCTACACCTTC
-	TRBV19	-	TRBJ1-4	CASRTGTLQKLFF	TGTGCCAGTAGAACCGGGACCTTGCAAAAACTGTTTTTT
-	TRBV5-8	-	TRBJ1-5	CASSLVEINQPQHF	TGTGCCAGCAGCTTGGTGGAGATCAATCAGCCCCAGCATTTT
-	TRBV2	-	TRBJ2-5	CASSEERGTGYF	TGTGCCAGCAGTGAAGAACGCGGGACCGGGTACTTC
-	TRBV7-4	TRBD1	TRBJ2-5	CASSSGGETQYF	TGTGCCAGCAGCTCAGGGGGAGAGACCCAGTACTTC
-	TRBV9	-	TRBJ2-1	CASSVGPADNEQFF	TGTGCCAGCAGCGTAGGTCCAGCGGACAATGAGCAGTTCTTC
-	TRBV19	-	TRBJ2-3	CASSGADTQYF	TGTGCCAGTAGTGGAGCCGATACGCAGTATTTT
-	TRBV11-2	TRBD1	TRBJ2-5	CASSLEGTEIQETQYF	TGTGCCAGCAGCTTAGAGGGGACAGAGATCCAAGAGACCCAGTACTTC
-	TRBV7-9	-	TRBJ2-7	CASSSLPYEQYF	TGTGCCAGCAGCTCCCTTCCCTACGAGCAGTACTTC
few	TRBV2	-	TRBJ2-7	CASRFPLTAVHEQYF	TGTGCCAGCAGATTCCCCTTGACAGCTGTACACGAGCAGTACTTC
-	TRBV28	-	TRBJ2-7	CASSPRSVVSEQYF	TGTGCCAGCAGTCCACGAAGCGTAGTTAGCGAGCAGTACTTC
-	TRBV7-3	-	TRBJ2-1	CASSSGGGFSEQFF	TGTGCCAGCAGCTCGGGGGGCGGTTTCAGTGAGCAGTTCTTC
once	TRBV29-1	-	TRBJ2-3	CSVVYPGVDTQYF	TGCAGCGTTGTATATCCAGGGGTTGATACGCAGTATTTT
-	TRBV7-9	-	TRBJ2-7	CASSLGDYEQYF	TGTGCCAGCAGCTTAGGGGACTACGAGCAGTACTTC
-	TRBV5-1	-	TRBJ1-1	CASSLSRGLLNTEAFF	TGCGCCAGCAGCTTGTCTCGGGGGCTATTGAACACTGAAGCTTTCTTT